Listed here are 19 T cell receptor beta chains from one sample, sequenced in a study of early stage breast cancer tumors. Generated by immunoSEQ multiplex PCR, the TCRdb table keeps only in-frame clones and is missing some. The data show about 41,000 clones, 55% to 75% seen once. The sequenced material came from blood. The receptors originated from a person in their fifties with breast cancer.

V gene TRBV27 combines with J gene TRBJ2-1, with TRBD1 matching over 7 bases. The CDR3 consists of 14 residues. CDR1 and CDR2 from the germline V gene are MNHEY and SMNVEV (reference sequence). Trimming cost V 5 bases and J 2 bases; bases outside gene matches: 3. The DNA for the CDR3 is TGTGCCAGCAGTCCTCAGGGGGCCTACAATGAGCAGTTCTTC. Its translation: CASSPQGAYNEQFF.

CDR3 residues: CASSDVGQGNNEQFF. The CDR3 DNA sequence: TGCGCCAGCAGTGACGTGGGACAGGGCAACAATGAGCAGTTCTTC. The chain links TRBV10-1 to TRBJ2-1, with 9 positions matching TRBD1. The germline V gene has CDR1 WNHNN and CDR2 SYGVQD (reference sequence). CDR3 size: 15 residues. J lost 5 bases, V lost 3 bases, and 5 bases had no gene match.

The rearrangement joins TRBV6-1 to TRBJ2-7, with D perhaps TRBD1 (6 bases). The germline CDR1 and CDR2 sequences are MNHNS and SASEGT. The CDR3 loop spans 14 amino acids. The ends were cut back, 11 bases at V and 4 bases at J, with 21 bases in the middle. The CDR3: CAAGGLQGSYEQYF. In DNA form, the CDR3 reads TGTGCCGCGGGCGGACTCCAGGGGTCATACGAGCAGTACTTC.

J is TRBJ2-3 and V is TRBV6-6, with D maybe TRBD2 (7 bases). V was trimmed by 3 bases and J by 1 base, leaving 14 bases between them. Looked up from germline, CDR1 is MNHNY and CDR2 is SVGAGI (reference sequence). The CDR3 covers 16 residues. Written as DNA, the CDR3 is TGTGCCAGCAGTTATTGGGGGGGCGATCGCACAGATACGCAGTATTTT. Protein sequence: CASSYWGGDRTDTQYF.

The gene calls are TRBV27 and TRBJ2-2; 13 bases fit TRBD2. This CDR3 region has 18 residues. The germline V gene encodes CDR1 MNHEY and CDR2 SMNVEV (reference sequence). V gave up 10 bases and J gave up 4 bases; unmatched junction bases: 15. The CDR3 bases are TGTGCCACCCTTCGACTAGCGGGAGGCCCCCGGGGCACCGGGGAGCTGTTTTTT. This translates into CATLRLAGGPRGTGELFF.

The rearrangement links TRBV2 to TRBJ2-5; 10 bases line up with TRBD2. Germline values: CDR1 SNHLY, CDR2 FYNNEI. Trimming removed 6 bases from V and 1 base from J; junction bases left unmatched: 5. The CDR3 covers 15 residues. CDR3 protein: CASSISGGAQETQYF. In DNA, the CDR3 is TGTGCCAGCAGCATAAGCGGGGGGGCCCAAGAGACCCAGTACTTC.

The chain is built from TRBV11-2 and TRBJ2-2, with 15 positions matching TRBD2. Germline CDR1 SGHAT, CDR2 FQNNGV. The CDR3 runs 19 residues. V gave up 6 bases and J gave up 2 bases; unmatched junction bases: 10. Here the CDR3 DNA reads TGTGCCAGCAGGGCGCCGGGACTAGCGGGGGGAGGAAACACCGGGGAGCTGTTTTTT. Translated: CASRAPGLAGGGNTGELFF.

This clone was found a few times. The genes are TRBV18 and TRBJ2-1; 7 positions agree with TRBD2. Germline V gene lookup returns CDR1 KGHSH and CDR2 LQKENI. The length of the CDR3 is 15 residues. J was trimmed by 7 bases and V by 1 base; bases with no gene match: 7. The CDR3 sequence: CASSPRAGALNEQFF. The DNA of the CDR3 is TGTGCCAGCTCACCACGGGCGGGAGCCCTAAATGAGCAGTTCTTC.

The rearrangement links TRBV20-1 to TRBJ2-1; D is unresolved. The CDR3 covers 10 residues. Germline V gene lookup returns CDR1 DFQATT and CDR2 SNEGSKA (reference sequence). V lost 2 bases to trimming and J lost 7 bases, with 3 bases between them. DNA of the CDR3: TGCAGTGCTAGACAGAATGAGCAGTTCTTC. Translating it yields CSARQNEQFF.

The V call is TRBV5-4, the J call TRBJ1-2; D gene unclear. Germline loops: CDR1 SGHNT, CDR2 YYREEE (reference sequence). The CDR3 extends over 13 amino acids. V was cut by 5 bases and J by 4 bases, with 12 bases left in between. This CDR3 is CASSMRVSYGYTF. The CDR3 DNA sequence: TGTGCCAGCAGTATGCGGGTCAGCTATGGCTACACCTTC. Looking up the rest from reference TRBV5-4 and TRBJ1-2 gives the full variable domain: ETGVTQSPTHLIKTRGQQVTLRCSSQSGHNTVSWYQQALGQGPQFIFQYYREEENGRGNFPPRFSGLQFPNYSSELNVNALELDDSALYLCASSMRVSYGYTFGSGTRLTVV.

CDR3 in amino acids: CASSLAGVYYGYTF. CDR3 nucleotide sequence: TGTGCCAGCAGTCTGGCAGGGGTTTACTATGGCTACACCTTC. The J gene is TRBJ1-2, the V gene TRBV2; D is perhaps TRBD1 (6 bases). The CDR3 runs to 14 residues. CDR1 and CDR2 (germline): SNHLY, FYNNEI. Trimming shortened V by 5 bases and J by 3 bases, and 13 bases separated the two germline ends.

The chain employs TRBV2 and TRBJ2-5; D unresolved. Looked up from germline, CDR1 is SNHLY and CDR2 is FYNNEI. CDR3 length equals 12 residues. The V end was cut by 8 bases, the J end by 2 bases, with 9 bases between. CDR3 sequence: CASGLLQETQYF. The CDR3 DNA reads TGTGCCAGCGGGCTTCTACAAGAGACCCAGTACTTC. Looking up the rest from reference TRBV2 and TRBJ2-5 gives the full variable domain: EPEVTQTPSHQVTQMGQEVILRCVPISNHLYFYWYRQILGQKVEFLVSFYNNEISEKSEIFDDQFSVERPDGSNFTLKIRSTKLEDSAMYFCASGLLQETQYFGPGTRLLVL.

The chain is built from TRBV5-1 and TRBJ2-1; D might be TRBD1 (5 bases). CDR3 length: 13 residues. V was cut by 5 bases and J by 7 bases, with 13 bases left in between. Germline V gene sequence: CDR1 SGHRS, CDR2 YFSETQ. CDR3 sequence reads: CASSGRDGNEQFF. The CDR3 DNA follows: TGCGCCAGCAGTGGCAGGGATGGGAATGAGCAGTTCTTC.

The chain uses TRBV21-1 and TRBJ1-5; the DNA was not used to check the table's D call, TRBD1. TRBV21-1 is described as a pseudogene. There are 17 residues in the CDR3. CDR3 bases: TGTGCCAGCAGCAAAGAAGTCGGCATGGACAGGATTCAGCCCCAGCATTTT. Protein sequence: CASSKEVGMDRIQPQHF.

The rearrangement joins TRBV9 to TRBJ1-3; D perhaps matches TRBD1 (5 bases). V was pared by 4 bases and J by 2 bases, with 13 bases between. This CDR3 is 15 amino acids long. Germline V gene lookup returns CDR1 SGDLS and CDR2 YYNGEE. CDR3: CASSHSRGAGNTIYF. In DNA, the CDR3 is TGTGCCAGCAGCCACTCACGGGGGGCTGGAAACACCATATATTTT.

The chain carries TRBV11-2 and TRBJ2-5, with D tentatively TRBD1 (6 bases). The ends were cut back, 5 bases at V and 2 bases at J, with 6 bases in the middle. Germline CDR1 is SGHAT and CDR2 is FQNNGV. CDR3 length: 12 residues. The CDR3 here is CASSRGQETQYF. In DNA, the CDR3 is TGTGCCAGCAGCAGGGGGCAAGAGACCCAGTACTTC.

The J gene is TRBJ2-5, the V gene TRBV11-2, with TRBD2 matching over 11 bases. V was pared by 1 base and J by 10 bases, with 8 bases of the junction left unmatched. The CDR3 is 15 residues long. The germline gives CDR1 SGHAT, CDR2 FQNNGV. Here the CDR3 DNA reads TGTGCCAGCAGCTTAGTAGCGGGAGGGGGAAGGGGCCAGTACTTC. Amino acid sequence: CASSLVAGGGRGQYF.

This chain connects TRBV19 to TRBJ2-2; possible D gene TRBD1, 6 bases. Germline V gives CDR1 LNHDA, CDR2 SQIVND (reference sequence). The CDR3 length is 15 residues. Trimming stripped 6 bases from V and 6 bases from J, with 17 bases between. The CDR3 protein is CASSNAGEGSGELFF. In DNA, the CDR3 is TGTGCCAGTAGCAATGCAGGGGAAGGCTCCGGGGAGCTGTTTTTT.

CDR3 coding DNA: TGTGCCAGCAGCTTAGGGTCAACAGCCTCTTTGACTGAAGCTTTCTTT. Its protein is CASSLGSTASLTEAFF. V gene TRBV11-2 combines with J gene TRBJ1-1; D unclear. V gave up 1 base and J gave up 5 bases, with 17 bases separating them. CDR3 length equals 16 residues. The germline V gene encodes CDR1 SGHAT and CDR2 FQNNGV.